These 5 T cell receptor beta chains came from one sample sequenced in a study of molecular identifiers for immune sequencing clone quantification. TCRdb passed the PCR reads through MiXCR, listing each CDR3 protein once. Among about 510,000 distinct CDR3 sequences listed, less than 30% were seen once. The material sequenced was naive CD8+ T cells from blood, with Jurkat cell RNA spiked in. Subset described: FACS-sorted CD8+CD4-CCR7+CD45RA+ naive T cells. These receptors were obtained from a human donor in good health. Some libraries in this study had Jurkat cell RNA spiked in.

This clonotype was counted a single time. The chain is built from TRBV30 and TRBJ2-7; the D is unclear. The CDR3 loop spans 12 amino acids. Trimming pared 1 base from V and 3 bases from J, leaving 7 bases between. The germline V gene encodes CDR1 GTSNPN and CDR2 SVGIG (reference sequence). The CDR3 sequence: CAWSDPSYEQYF. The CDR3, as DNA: TGTGCCTGGAGTGACCCGAGCTACGAGCAGTACTTC.

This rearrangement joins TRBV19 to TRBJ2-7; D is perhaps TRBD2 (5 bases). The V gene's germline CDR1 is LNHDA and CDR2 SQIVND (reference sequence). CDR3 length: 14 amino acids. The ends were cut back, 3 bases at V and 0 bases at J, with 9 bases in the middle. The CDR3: CASSIGGFSYEQYF. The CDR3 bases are TGTGCCAGTAGTATTGGCGGGTTCTCCTACGAGCAGTACTTC.

In DNA form, the CDR3 reads TGTGCCAGCAGCCCCCCGGTTACCGGGGAGCTGTTTTTT. Translation gives CASSPPVTGELFF. The chain has TRBV3-1 and TRBJ2-2; D not certain. The CDR3 is 13 residues long. The ends were cut back, 4 bases at V and 5 bases at J, with 8 bases in the middle. Germline values: CDR1 LGHDT, CDR2 YNNKEL (reference sequence).

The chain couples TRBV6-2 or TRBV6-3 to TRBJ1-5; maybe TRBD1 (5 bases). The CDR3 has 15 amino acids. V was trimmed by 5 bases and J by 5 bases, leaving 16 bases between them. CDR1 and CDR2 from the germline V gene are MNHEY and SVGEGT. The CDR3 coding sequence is TGTGCCAGCAGTACCTCCGGGTCAGGGTATCAGCCCCAGCATTTT. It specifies CASSTSGSGYQPQHF.

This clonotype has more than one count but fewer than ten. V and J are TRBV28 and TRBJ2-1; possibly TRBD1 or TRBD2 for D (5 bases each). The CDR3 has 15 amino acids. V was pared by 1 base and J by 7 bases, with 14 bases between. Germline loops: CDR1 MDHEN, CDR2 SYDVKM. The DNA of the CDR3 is TGTGCCAGCAGTTTATTCGGGGCAATAAGGAATGAGCAGTTCTTC. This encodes CASSLFGAIRNEQFF. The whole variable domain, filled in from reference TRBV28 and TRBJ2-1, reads DVKVTQSSRYLVKRTGEKVFLECVQDMDHENMFWYRQDPGLGLRLIYFSYDVKMKEKGDIPEGYSVSREKKERFSLILESASTNQTSMYLCASSLFGAIRNEQFFGPGTRLTVL.